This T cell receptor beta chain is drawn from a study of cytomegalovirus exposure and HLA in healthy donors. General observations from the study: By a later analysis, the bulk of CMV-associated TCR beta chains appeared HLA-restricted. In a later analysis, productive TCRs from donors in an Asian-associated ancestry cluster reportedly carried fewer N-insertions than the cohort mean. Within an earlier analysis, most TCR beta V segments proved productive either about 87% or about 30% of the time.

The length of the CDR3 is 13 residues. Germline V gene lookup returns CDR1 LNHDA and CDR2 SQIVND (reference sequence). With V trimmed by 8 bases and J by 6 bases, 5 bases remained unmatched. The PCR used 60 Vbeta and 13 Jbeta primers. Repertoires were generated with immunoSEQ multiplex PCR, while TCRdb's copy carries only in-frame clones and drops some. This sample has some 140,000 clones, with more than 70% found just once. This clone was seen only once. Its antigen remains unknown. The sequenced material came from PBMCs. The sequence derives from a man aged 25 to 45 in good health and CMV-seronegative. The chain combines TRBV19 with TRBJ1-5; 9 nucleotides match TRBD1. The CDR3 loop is CASAGTGLQPQHF. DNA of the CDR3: TGTGCCAGTGCAGGGACAGGGCTTCAGCCCCAGCATTTT.